This T cell receptor beta chain was sequenced during a study of cytomegalovirus exposure and HLA in healthy donors (dated by TCRdb to between 2016 and 2019). About the investigation overall: The roughly 650 repertoires of the first cohort and the roughly 120 validation repertoires were produced on the same platform, according to a later analysis. High-throughput TCR immunosequencing, statistical association of individual TCRs with disease status, and machine learning were combined to predict cytomegalovirus infection status. Along with the approximately 650-subject first cohort, a separate validation cohort of about 110 different subjects was used. The study was designed to test whether signatures of past pathogen exposure could be identified by cataloging public T cell receptors. Overall study results and their limits: A later analysis lacked HLA typing for the validation cohort, so it scored co-occurrence in that cohort across all 120 or so repertoires. A few of the identified cytomegalovirus-associated TCR beta chains were confirmed in vitro to be specific for cytomegalovirus antigens. Across donors, most TCR sequences were observed very rarely, whereas some public TCRs were present in many individuals. A total of around 150 TCR beta chains were listed by the study as associated with cytomegalovirus. Subsequent analysis determined that TCRs grouped into clusters in the first cohort also showed a tendency toward co-occurrence across the roughly 120 validation repertoires, and 90% to 95% of cluster scores exceeded 0. It was suggested by the authors that the approach could potentially be generalized to other disease states and immunological phenotypes. Cytomegalovirus status was reported to be diagnosed by the classifier with high specificity and sensitivity in both the original and validation cohorts.

Sequences GTSNPN (CDR1) and SVGIG (CDR2) are obtained from the germline V gene (reference sequence). V was cut back by 0 bases and J by 3 bases, leaving a gap of 15 bases between them. The CDR3 covers 15 residues, taking in both the cysteine and the phenylalanine. Solely the CDR3 DNA is kept, with 45 bases framed from the first base. With respect to this clone: There is no known antigen for this receptor. The input lacks base qualities; no much larger clone sits a single base away.

Library preparation used the immunoSEQ multiplex PCR assay. From the authors' description of their analysis: A statistical classification framework was built to diagnose cytomegalovirus status from the catalog of TCR beta chain sequences. As stored in TCRdb, this immuneACCESS dataset retains in-frame rearrangements with V and J assigned. A fraction of the clones does not appear; measured against another copy, unresolved V genes explain less than half of the discrepancy, and the remainder lacks a known reason. The V and J calls and clone size come from that table; D and trimming were worked out from the DNA. This sample comprises around 300,000 clones, 80% to 90% of them detected only once. Less than 1.2% of the sample goes to the ten largest clones. The donors were included in the validation cohort of 100 to 150 subjects, a group kept apart from the roughly 700-subject first cohort.

This chain joins TRBV30 to TRBJ2-7, with a weak D call of TRBD1 (6 bases match). The material sequenced was PBMCs. This receptor was obtained from a woman aged 18-29 years in good health and CMV-seronegative. Here is the DNA: TGTGCCTGGAGTGTATCGAGGACAGTCCTCTACGAGCAGTACTTC. The translation is CAWSVSRTVLYEQYF.